This T cell receptor beta chain was captured by sequencing in a study of identical twins. General study points: Conclusions leaned on cross-sectional statistical analysis and did not track the same donors over time. Memory repertoires lacked the insertion deficit that abundant cord blood beta clonotypes showed.

This CDR3 is built from 13 residues. Germline V CDR1 and CDR2: SGHTA, FQGNSA. V dropped 8 bases and J dropped 7 bases, with 12 bases sitting between them. This clonotype was detected a few times. As yet, its antigen is unknown. cDNA carried unique molecular identifiers, and a universal primer site was added by template switching. TCRdb recomputed calls from the 5' RACE reads with MiXCR, one row per CDR3 protein. Among hundreds of thousands of distinct CDR3 sequences listed, roughly 12% were seen once. The data also belong to a second study, concerning yellow fever vaccine responses in identical twins.

The clonotype was recovered from a woman aged 18-29 years in good health. Sequencing was performed on PBMCs. The rearrangement joins TRBV7-2 to TRBJ1-6; D is possibly TRBD1 (5 bases). The CDR3 DNA follows: TGTGCCAGCGGGGGGGAAACAAATTCACCCCTCCACTTT. It translates to CASGGETNSPLHF.